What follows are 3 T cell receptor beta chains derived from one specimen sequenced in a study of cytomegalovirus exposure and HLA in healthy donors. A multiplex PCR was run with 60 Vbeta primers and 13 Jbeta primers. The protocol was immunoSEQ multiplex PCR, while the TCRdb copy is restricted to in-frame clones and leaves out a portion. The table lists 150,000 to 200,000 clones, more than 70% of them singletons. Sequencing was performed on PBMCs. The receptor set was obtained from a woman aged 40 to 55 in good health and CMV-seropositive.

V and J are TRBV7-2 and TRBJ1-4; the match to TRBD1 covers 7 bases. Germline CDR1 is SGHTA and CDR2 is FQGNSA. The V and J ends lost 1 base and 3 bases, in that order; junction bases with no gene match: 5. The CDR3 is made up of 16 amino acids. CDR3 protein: CASSLGPGGANEKLFF. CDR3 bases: TGTGCCAGCAGCTTAGGGCCAGGGGGAGCTAATGAAAAACTGTTTTTT. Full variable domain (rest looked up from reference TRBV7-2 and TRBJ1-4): GAGVSQSPSNKVTEKGKDVELRCDPISGHTALYWYRQSLGQGLEFLIYFQGNSAPDKSGLPSDRFSAERTGGSVSTLTIQRTQQEDSAVYLCASSLGPGGANEKLFFGSGTQLSVL.

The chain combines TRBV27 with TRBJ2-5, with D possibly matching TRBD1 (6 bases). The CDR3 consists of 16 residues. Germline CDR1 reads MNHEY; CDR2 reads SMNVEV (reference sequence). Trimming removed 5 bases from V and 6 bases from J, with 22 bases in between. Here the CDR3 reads CASSLTGTWESKTQYF. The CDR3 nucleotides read TGTGCCAGCAGTCTTACCGGGACATGGGAATCGAAGACCCAGTACTTC.

CDR3 bases: TGTGCCAGCAGGGACAGGTTTGACAATGAGCAGTTCTTC. Translation: CASRDRFDNEQFF. The chain joins TRBV27 to TRBJ2-1, with 7 bases aligning to TRBD1. With V trimmed by 6 bases and J by 5 bases, 4 bases remained unmatched. The CDR3 has 13 amino acids. Germline lookup yields CDR1 MNHEY and CDR2 SMNVEV (reference sequence).